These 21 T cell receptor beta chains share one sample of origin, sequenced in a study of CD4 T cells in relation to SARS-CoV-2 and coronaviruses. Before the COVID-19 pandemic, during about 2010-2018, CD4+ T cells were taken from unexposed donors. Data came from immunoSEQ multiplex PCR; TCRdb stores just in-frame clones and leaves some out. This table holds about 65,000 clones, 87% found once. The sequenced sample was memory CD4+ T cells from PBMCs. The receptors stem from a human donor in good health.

DNA for the CDR3: TGTGCCAGCAGCCGAGGTGTCACTGAAGCTTTCTTT. It encodes CASSRGVTEAFF. The chain links TRBV7-9 to TRBJ1-1; D uncertain. With 5 bases removed from V and 4 bases from J, the gap between germline ends came to 8 bases. Per the germline V gene, CDR1 is SEHNR and CDR2 is FQNEAQ (reference sequence). The CDR3 totals 12 residues.

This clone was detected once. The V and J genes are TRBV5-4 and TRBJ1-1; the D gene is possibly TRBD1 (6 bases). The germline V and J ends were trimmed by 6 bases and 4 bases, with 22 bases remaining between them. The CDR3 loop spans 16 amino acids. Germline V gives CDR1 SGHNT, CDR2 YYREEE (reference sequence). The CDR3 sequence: CASTSGQPSRRTEAFF. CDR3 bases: TGTGCCAGCACCTCCGGACAGCCTAGTCGTCGCACTGAAGCTTTCTTT.

The CDR3 DNA sequence: TGTGCCAGCAGTCTCCTCATCCGGGGGACTGAAGCTTTCTTT. It yields the protein CASSLLIRGTEAFF. This chain joins TRBV27 and TRBJ1-1; possible D gene TRBD1, 5 bases. This CDR3 is built from 14 residues. Germline CDR1 is MNHEY and CDR2 is SMNVEV (reference sequence). Deletions cut 5 bases from V and 5 bases from J, with 15 bases between.

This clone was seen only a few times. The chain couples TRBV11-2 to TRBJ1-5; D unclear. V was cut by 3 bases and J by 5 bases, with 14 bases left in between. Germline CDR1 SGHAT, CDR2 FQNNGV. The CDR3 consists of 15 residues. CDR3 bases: TGTGCCAGCAGCTTCACTTCCTCCAGCGATCAGCCCCAGCATTTT. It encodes CASSFTSSSDQPQHF.

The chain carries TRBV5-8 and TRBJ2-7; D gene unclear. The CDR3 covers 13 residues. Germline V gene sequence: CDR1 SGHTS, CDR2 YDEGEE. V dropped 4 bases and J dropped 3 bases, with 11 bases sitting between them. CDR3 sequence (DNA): TGTGCCAGCAGCAAGGCTCGAGGCTACGAGCAGTACTTC. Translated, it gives CASSKARGYEQYF. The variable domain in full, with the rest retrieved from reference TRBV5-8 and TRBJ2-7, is EAGVTQSPTHLIKTRGQQATLRCSPISGHTSVYWYQQALGLGLQFLLWYDEGEERNRGNFPPRFSGRQFPNYSSELNVNALELEDSALYLCASSKARGYEQYFGPGTRLTVT.

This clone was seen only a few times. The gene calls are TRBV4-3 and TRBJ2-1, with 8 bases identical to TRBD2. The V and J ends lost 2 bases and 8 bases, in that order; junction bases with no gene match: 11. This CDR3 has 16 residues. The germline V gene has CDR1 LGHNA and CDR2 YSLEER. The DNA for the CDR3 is TGCGCCAGCAGCCAACAAGTCGGGGGGGCGGAGGATGAGCAGTTCTTC. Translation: CASSQQVGGAEDEQFF.

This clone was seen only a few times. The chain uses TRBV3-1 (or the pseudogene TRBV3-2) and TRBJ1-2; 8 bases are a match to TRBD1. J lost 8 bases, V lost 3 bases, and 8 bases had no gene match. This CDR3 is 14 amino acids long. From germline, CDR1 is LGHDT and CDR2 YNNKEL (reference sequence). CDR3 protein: CASSQYGQGNGYTF. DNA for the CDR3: TGTGCCAGCAGCCAGTACGGACAGGGAAACGGCTACACCTTC.

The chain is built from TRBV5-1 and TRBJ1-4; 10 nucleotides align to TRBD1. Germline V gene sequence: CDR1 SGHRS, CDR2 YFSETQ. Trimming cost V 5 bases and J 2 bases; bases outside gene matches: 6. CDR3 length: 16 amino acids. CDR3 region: CASRRQGAGTNEKLFF. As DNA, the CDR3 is TGCGCCAGCAGGAGACAGGGGGCTGGCACTAATGAAAAACTGTTTTTT.

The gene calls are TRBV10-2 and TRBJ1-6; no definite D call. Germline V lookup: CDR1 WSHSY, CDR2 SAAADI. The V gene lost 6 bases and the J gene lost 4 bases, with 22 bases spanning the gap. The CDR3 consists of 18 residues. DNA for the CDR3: TGCGCCAGCAGCGAGAGCCCTATCGGACGGGATTATAATTCACCCCTCCACTTT. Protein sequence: CASSESPIGRDYNSPLHF.

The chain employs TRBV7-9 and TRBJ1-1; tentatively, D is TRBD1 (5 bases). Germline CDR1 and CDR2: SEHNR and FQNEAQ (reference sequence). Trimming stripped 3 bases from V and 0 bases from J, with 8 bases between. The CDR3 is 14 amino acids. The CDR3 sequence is CASSLQTVNTEAFF. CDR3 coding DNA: TGTGCCAGCAGCTTGCAGACAGTGAACACTGAAGCTTTCTTT.

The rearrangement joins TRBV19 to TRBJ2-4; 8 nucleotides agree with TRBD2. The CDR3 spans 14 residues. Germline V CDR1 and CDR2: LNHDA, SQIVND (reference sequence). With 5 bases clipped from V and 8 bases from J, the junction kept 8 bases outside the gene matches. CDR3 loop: CASSPSGGKDIQYF. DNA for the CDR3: TGTGCCAGTAGTCCCTCGGGGGGGAAGGACATTCAGTACTTC.

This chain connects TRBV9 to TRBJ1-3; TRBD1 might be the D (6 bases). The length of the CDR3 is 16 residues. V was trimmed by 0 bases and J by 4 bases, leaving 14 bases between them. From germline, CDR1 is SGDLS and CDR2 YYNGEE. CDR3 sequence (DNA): TGTGCCAGCAGCGTAGATCCCTCGGGGGCAGGAAACACCATATATTTT. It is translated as CASSVDPSGAGNTIYF.

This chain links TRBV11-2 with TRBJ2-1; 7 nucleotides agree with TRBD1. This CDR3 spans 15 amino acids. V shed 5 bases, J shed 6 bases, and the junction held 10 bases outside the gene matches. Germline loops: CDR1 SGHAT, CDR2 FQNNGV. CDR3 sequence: CASSQGVRLGNEQFF. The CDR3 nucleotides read TGTGCCAGCAGCCAGGGGGTTCGGTTAGGCAATGAGCAGTTCTTC.

CDR3 sequence: CASRQGQNTEAFF. The CDR3 nucleotides are TGTGCCAGCAGACAGGGGCAGAACACTGAAGCTTTCTTT. This chain connects TRBV6-5 to TRBJ1-1; 7 bases line up with TRBD1. The CDR3 is 13 amino acids. V was pared by 6 bases and J by 1 base, with 2 bases of the junction left unmatched. From germline, CDR1 is MNHEY and CDR2 SVGAGI.

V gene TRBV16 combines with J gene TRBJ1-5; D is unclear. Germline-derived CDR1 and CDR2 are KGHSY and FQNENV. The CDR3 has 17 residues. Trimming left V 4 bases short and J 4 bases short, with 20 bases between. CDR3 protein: CASSPRLGLQLNQPQHF. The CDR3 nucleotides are TGTGCCAGCAGCCCACGACTAGGTTTACAGCTAAATCAGCCCCAGCATTTT.

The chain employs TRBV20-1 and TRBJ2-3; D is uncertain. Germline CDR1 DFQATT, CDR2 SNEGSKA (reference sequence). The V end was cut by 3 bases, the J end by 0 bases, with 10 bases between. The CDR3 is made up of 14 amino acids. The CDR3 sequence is CSASLQTSTDTQYF. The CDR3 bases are TGCAGTGCTAGTCTTCAGACTAGCACAGATACGCAGTATTTT.

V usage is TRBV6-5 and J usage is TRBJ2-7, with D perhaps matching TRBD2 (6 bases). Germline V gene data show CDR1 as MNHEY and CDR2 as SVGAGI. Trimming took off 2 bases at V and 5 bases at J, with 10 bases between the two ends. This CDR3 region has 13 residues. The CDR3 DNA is TGTGCCAGCAGTTACGTCGCGGGGAACGAGCAGTACTTC. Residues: CASSYVAGNEQYF.

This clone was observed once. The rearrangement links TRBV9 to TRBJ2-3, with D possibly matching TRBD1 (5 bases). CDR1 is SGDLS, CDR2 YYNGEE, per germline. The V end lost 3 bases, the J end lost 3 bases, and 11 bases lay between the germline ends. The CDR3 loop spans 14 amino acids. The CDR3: CASSGQGRTDTQYF. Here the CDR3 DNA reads TGTGCCAGCAGCGGGCAGGGAAGGACAGATACGCAGTATTTT.

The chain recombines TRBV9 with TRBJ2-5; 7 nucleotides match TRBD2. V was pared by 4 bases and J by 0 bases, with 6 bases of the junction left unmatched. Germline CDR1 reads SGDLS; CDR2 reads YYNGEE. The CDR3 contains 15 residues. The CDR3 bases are TGTGCCAGCAGCCGCCTTAGCGGGTACCAAGAGACCCAGTACTTC. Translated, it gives CASSRLSGYQETQYF.

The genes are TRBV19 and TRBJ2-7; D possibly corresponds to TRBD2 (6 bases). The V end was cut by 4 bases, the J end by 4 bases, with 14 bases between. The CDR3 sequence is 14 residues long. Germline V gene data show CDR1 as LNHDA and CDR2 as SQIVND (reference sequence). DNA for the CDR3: TGTGCCAGTAGTAACGGTGGGAGGTTTTACGAGCAGTACTTC. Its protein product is CASSNGGRFYEQYF.

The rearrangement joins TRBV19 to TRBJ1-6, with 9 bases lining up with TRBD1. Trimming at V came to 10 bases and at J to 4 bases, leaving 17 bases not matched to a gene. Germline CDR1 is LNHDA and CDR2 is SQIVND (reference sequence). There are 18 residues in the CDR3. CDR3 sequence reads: CATRPGTGTNVYNSPLHF. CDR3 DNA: TGTGCCACCCGTCCCGGGACAGGGACCAATGTGTATAATTCACCCCTCCACTTT.